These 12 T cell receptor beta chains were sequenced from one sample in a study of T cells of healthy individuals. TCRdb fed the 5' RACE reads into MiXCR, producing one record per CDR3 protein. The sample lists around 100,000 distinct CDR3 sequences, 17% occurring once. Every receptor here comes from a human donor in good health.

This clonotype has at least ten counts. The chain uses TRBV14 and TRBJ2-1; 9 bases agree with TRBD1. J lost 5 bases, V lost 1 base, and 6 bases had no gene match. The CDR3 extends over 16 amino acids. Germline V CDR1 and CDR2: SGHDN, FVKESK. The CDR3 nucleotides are TGTGCCAGCAGCCAAGTACCGGGACAGGGAGACAATGAGCAGTTCTTC. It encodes CASSQVPGQGDNEQFF.

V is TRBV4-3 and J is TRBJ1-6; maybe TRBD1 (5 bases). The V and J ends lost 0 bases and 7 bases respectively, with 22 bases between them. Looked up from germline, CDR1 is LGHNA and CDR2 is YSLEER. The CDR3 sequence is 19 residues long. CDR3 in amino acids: CASSQDAIGGLGQNSPLHF. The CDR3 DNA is TGCGCCAGCAGCCAAGATGCGATTGGGGGTCTGGGCCAGAATTCACCCCTCCACTTT.

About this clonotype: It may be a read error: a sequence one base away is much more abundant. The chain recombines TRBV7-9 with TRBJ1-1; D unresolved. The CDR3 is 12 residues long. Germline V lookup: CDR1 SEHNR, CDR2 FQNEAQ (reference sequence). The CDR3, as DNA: TGTGACAGCAGCGCATTGGAACTGTCAGCTTTCTTT. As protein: CDSSALELSAFF.

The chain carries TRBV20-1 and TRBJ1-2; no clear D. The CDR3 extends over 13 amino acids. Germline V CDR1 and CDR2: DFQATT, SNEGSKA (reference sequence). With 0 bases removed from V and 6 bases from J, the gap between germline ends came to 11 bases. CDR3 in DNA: TGCAGTGCTAGAGACCGGAGACTAAATGGCTACACCTTC. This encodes CSARDRRLNGYTF.

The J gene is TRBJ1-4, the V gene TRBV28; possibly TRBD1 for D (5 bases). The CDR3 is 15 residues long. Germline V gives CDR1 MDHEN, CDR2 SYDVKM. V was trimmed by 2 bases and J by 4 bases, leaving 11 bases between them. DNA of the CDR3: TGTGCCAGCAGTTTACACGGGGCCTTTAATGAAAAACTGTTTTTT. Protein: CASSLHGAFNEKLFF.

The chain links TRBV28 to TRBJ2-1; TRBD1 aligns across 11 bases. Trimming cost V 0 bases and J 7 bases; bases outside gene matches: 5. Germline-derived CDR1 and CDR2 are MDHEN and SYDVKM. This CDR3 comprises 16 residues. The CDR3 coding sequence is TGTGCCAGCAGTTTATGGGGACAGGGGGTAATAAATGAGCAGTTCTTC. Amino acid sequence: CASSLWGQGVINEQFF. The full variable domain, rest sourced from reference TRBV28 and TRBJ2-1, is DVKVTQSSRYLVKRTGEKVFLECVQDMDHENMFWYRQDPGLGLRLIYFSYDVKMKEKGDIPEGYSVSREKKERFSLILESASTNQTSMYLCASSLWGQGVINEQFFGPGTRLTVL.

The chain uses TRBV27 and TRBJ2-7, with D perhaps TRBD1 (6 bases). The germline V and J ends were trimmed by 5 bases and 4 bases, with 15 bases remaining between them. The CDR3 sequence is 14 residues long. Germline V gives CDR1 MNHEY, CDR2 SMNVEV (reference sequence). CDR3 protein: CASSPDRYIYEQYF. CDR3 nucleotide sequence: TGTGCCAGCAGTCCTGACAGGTATATTTACGAGCAGTACTTC.

CDR3 DNA: TGTGCCAGCAGTACCGGGGGGCGCCGGATGGGCACTGAAGCTTTCTTT. It translates to CASSTGGRRMGTEAFF. The rearrangement links TRBV6-2 or TRBV6-3 to TRBJ1-1, with D possibly being TRBD1 (6 bases). V was pared by 5 bases and J by 4 bases, with 20 bases between. The CDR3 runs 16 residues. Germline CDR1 and CDR2: MNHEY and SVGEGT.

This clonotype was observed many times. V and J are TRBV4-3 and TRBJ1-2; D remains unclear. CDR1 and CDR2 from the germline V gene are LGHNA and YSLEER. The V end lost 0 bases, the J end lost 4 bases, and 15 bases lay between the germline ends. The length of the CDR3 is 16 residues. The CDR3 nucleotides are TGCGCCAGCAGCCAAGATTCAAGCTGGACGGTCTATGGCTACACCTTC. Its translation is CASSQDSSWTVYGYTF.

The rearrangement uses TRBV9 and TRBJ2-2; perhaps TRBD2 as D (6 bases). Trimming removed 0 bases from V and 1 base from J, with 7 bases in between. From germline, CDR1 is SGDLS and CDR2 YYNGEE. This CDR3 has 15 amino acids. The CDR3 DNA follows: TGTGCCAGCAGCGTAGGTAGCGGGAACACCGGGGAGCTGTTTTTT. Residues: CASSVGSGNTGELFF.

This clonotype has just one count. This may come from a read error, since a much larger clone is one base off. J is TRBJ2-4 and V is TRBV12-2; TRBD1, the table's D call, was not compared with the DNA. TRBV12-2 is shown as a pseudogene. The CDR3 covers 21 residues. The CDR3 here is CASRPQETGTGDAQAKNIQYF. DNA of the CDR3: TGTGCAAGTCGCCCACAAGAAACCGGGACAGGGGACGCGCAGGCCAAAAACATTCAGTACTTC.

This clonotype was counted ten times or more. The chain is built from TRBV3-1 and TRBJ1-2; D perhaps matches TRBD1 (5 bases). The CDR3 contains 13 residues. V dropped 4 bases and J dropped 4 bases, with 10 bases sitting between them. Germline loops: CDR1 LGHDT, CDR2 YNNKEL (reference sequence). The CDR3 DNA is TGTGCCAGCAGCCGGGACCGACTCTATGGCTACACCTTC. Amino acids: CASSRDRLYGYTF.